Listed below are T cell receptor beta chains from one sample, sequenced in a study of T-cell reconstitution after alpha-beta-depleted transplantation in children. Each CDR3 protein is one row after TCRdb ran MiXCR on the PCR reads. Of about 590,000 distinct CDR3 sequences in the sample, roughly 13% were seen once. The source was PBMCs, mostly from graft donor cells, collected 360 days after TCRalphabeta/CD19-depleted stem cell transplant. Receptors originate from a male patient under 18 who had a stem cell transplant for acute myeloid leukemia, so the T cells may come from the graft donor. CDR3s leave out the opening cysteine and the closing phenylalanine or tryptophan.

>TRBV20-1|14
SASLAGGPGTDTQY
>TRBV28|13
ASRKSGGFSYEQY
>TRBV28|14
ASSSPSGRLYNEQF
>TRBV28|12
ASSTGGSNEKLF
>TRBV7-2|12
ASSLGDYTYEQY
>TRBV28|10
ASRVSTYEQY
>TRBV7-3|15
ASSLRPGQLSRDTQY
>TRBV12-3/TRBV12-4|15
ASSPIPTGYQSYEQY
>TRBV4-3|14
ASSLHRDRRYYEQY
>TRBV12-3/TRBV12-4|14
ASTPGRQSNTGELF
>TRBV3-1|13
ASSQDRGANSPLH
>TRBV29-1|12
SVAKTGPLKAQY
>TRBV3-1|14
ASSQDTTGGWNIQY
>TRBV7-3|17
ASSLKRAPSGIPVGEQF
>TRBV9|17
ASSVAPGLAGGPYNEQF
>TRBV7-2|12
ASSRGLAQETQY
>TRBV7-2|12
ASRAGTATNEQY
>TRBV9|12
ASSPAGWGYEQY
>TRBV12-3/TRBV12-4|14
ASSSGGRPTHNEQF
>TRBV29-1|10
SVGRGNYGYT
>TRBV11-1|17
ASSSLGSRGPQEAYEQY
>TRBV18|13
ASSPSLAGQETQY
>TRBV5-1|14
ASSLWARTSTDTQY
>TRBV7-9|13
ASSLAKGSTYEQY
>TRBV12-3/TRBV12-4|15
ASSGSFSGTWDNEQF
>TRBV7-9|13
ASSPLPPGEDTQY
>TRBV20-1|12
SAPDRGMNTEAF
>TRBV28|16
ASSLGGQGLIKLNEQY
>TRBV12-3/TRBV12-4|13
ASSFWGQKHNEQF
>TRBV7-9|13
ASSPGDISTDTQY
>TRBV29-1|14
SVVTGRGQGGREAF
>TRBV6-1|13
ASSPTRGAYNEQF
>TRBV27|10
ASSFTGGEAF
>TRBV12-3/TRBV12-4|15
ASSSYRGRIAGETQY
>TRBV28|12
ASIRTSNTGELF
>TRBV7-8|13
ASSSPWDHNQPQH
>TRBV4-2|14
ASSQVVDPDTGELF
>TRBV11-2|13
ASSFDRDLFNEQF
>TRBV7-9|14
ASSIRLAVSTDTQY
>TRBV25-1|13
ASSSPGLALGKQF
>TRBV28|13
ASSSPSPGSYEQY
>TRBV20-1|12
SARLPTSGFEQY
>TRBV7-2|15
ASSPLLIAEFSYEQY
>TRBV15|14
ATSRGLAGETDTQY
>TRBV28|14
ASSLPLAGGGNEQY
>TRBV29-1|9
SVVIAGAQY